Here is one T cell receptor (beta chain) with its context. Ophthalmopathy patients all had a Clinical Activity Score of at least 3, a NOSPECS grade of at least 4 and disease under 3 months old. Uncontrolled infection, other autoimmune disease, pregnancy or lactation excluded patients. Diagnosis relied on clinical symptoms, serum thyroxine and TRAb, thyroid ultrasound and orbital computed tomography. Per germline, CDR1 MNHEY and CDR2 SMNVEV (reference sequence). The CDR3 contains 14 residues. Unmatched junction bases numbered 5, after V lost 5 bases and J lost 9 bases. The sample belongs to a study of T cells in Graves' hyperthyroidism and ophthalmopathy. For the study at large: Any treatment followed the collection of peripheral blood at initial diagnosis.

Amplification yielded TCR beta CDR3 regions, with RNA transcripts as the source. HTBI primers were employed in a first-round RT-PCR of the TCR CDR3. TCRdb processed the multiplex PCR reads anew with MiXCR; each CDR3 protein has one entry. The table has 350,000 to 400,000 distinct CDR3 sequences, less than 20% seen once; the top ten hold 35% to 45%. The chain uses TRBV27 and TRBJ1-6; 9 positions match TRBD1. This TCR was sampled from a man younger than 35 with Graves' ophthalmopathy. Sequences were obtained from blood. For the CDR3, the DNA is TGTGCCAGCAGTATTACAGGGGGCGGTTCACCCCTCCACTTT. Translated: CASSITGGGSPLHF.